A single sample gave rise to the 7 T cell receptor beta chains below, sequenced in a study of blood T cell repertoires in COVID-19. Sequencing was performed with immunoSEQ multiplex PCR; in TCRdb, only in-frame clones are kept and a portion is missing. The sample consists of roughly 250,000 clones, roughly 80% of them appearing once. The specimen was peripheral blood. The receptors derive from a woman over 75 with active or convalescent COVID-19.

The chain is built from TRBV25-1 and TRBJ1-2; 8 nucleotides align to TRBD1. The CDR3 runs to 13 residues. Germline loops: CDR1 MGHDK, CDR2 SYGVNS. The V and J ends lost 3 bases and 8 bases, in that order; junction bases with no gene match: 5. The CDR3 DNA is TGTGCCAGCAGTGACGTACAGGGGGAAGGCTACACCTTC. Protein: CASSDVQGEGYTF.

CDR3 loop: CSASEGTSGGPDQFF. The CDR3 DNA reads TGCAGTGCTAGTGAGGGGACTAGCGGGGGGCCAGACCAGTTCTTC. The rearrangement joins TRBV20-1 to TRBJ2-1; TRBD2 aligns across 15 bases. Trimming removed 3 bases from V and 13 bases from J; junction bases left unmatched: 10. Germline CDR1 is DFQATT and CDR2 is SNEGSKA (reference sequence). This CDR3 spans 15 amino acids.

The CDR3 DNA sequence: TGTGCCAGCAGTTTGGAGGCCGGACAGCCCCAGCATTTT. The encoded protein is CASSLEAGQPQHF. The V call is TRBV12-3 or TRBV12-4, the J call TRBJ1-5; D is unclear. The length of the CDR3 is 13 residues. V was cut by 3 bases and J by 7 bases, with 10 bases left in between.

The chain employs TRBV2 and TRBJ1-4; D call uncertain. CDR1 is SNHLY and CDR2 is FYNNEI in the germline V gene. The CDR3 runs 13 residues. Trimming left V 2 bases short and J 7 bases short, with 8 bases between. CDR3 residues: CASSEQPGEKLFF. In nucleotides, the CDR3 is TGTGCCAGCAGTGAACAACCGGGTGAAAAACTGTTTTTT.

This chain links TRBV6-5 with TRBJ2-1; D is possibly TRBD2 (6 bases). The germline V gene has CDR1 MNHEY and CDR2 SVGAGI. The length of the CDR3 is 15 residues. V was trimmed by 11 bases and J by 0 bases, leaving 17 bases between them. In nucleotides, the CDR3 is TGTGCCTCCAAGGTGGCGGGGAGCTCCTACAATGAGCAGTTCTTC. Its translation: CASKVAGSSYNEQFF.

This clone was counted only a few times. The V gene is TRBV10-2, the J gene TRBJ2-2; TRBD2 is a possible D gene (5 bases). CDR1 and CDR2 from the germline V gene are WSHSY and SAAADI. The CDR3 loop spans 15 amino acids. V was shortened by 8 bases and J by 0 bases, with 13 bases between the two germline ends. CDR3 nucleotides: TGCGCCAGCCCGCCTAGCCCTTCGAACACCGGGGAGCTGTTTTTT. Translating it yields CASPPSPSNTGELFF.

This clone occurred a few times. The chain recombines TRBV6-5 with TRBJ1-3, with D perhaps TRBD1 (6 bases). This CDR3 region has 13 residues. The V and J ends lost 6 bases and 1 base respectively, with 7 bases between them. Germline loops: CDR1 MNHEY, CDR2 SVGAGI. CDR3 coding DNA: TGTGCCAGCAGAACAGGGTCTGGAAACACCATATATTTT. Translating it yields CASRTGSGNTIYF.